What follows is one T cell receptor beta chain and its context. The CDR3 covers 11 residues. Germline V gene sequence: CDR1 DFQATT, CDR2 SNEGSKA (reference sequence). Unmatched junction bases numbered 3, after V lost 6 bases and J lost 4 bases. The data are from a study of blood T cell repertoires in COVID-19. Background on the study: Specimens from acute and convalescent COVID-19 originated in the United States, Italy and Spain. PBMCs, B-cell-depleted T cells, or T cells provided the cDNA or gDNA that made up the material.

In assigning cohorts, the study relied on participant-reported clinical history. How the authors handled the data: How many nucleated cells were present was estimated from reference gene primer amplification. The table came from immunoSEQ multiplex PCR; TCRdb's copy has only in-frame clones and leaves some out. For V, J and clone size, that table is used; D and trimming come from the DNA. The table shows about 250,000 clones, with approximately 90% occurring only once. The chain is built from TRBV20-1 and TRBJ2-7; the match to TRBD2 covers 7 bases. Sequenced material: PBMCs or T cells enriched from blood (not recorded which). This TCR was sampled from a woman in her twenties or thirties with acute COVID-19. The CDR3: CSAPGGYEQYF. Written as DNA, the CDR3 is TGCAGTGCGCCCGGGGGGTACGAGCAGTACTTC.